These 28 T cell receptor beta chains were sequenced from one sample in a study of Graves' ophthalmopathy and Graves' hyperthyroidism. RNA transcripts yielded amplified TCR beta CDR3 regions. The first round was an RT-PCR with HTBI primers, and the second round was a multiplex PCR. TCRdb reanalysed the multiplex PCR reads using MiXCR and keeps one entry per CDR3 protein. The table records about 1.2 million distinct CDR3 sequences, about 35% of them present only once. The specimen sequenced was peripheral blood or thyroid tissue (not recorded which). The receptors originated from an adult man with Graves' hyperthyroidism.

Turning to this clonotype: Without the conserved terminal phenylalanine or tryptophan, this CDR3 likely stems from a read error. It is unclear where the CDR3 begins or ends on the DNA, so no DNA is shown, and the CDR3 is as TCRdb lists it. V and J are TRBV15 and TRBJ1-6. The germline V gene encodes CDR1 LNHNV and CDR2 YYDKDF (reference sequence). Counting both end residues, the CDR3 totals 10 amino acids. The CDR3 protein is CATSITGLNY.

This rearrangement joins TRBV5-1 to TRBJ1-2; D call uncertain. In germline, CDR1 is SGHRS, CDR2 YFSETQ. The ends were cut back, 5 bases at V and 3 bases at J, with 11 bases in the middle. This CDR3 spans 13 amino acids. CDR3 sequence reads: CASSYKADYGYTF. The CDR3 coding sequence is TGCGCCAGCAGTTACAAGGCCGACTATGGCTACACCTTC.

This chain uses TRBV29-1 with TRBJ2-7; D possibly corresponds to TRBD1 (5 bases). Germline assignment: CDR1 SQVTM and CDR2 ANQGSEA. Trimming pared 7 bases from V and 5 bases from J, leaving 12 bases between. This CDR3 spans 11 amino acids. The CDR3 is CSAWAGHEQYF. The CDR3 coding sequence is TGCAGCGCATGGGCAGGGCACGAGCAGTACTTC.

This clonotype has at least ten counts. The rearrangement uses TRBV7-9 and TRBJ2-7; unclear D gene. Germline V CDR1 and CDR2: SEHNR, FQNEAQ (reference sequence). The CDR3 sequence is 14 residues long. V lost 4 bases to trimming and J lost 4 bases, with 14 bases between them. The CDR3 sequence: CASSSHQGYYEQYF. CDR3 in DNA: TGTGCCAGCAGCTCTCACCAAGGCTATTACGAGCAGTACTTC.

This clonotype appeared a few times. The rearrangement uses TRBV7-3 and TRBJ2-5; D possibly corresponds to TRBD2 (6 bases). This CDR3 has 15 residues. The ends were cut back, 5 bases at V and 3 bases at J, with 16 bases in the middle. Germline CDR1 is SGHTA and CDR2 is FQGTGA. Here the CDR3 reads CASSPWGDFEETQYF. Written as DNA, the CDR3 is TGTGCCAGCAGCCCCTGGGGGGACTTCGAAGAGACCCAGTACTTC.

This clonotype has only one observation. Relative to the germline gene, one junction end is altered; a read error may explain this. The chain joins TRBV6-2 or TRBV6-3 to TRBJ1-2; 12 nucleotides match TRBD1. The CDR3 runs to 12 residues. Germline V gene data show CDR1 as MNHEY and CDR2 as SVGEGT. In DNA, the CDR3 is TGTGCCAGCAGTACCGGGACAGGGGGCTTCACCTTC. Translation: CASSTGTGGFTF.

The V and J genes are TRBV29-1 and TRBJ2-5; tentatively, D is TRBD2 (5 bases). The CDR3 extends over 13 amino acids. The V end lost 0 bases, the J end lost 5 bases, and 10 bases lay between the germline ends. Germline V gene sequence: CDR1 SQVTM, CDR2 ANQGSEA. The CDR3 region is CSVEDRGWETQYF. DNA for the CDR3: TGCAGCGTTGAAGATCGGGGATGGGAGACCCAGTACTTC.

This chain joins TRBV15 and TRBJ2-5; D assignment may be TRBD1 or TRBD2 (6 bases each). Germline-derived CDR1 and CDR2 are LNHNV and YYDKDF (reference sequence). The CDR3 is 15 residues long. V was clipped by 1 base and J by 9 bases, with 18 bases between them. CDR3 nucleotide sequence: TGTGCCACCAGCAGAGGCACGGGGGCTGGGGAAGCCCAGTACTTC. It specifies CATSRGTGAGEAQYF. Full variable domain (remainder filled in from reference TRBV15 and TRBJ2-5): DAMVIQNPRYQVTQFGKPVTLSCSQTLNHNVMYWYQQKSSQAPKLLFHYYDKDFNNEADTPDNFQSRRPNTSFCFLDIRSPGLGDTAMYLCATSRGTGAGEAQYFGPGTRLLVL.

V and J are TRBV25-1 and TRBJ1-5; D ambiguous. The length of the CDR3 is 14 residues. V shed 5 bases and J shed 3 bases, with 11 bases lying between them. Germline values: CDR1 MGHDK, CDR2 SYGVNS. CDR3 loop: CASSYWANNQPQHF. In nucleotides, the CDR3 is TGTGCCAGCAGTTATTGGGCAAACAATCAGCCCCAGCATTTT.

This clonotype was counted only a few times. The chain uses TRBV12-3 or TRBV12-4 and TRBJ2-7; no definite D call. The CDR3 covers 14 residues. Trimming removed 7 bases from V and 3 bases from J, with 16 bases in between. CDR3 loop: CASTPARDRYEQYF. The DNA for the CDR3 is TGTGCCAGCACCCCGGCGCGAGATCGCTACGAGCAGTACTTC.

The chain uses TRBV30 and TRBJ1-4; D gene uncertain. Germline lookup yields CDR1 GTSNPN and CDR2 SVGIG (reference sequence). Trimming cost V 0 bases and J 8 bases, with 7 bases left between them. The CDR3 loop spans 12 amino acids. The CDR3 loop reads CAWSVRGEKLFF. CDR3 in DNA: TGTGCCTGGAGTGTACGGGGAGAAAAACTGTTTTTT.

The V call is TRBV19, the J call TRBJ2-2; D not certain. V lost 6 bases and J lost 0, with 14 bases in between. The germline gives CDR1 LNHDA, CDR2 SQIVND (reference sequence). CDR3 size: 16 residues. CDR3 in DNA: TGTGCCAGTAGGGGCAGGAGACGATCGAACACCGGGGAGCTGTTTTTT. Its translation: CASRGRRRSNTGELFF.

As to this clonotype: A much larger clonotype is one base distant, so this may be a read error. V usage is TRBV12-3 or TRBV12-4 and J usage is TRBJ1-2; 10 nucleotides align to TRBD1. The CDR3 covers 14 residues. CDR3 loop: CASSRTDRGRGCTF. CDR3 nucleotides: TGTGCCAGCAGCCGTACTGACAGGGGGCGAGGCTGCACCTTC.

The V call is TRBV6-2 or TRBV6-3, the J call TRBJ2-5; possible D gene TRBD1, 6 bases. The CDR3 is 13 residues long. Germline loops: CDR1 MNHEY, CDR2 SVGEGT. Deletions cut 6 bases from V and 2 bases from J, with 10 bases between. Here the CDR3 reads CASRGHPQETQYF. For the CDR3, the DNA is TGTGCCAGCAGGGGACATCCGCAAGAGACCCAGTACTTC.

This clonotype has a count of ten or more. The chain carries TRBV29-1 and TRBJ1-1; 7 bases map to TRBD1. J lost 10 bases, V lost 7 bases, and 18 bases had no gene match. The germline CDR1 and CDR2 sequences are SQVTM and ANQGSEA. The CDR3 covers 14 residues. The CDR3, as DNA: TGCAGCGCCCTCGGCCAGGGGGGAACGGCGGCAGCTTTCTTT. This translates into CSALGQGGTAAAFF.

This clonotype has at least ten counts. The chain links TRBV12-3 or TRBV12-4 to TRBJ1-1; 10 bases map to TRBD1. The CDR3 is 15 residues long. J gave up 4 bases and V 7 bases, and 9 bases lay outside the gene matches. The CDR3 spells CASTQRGQGSTEAFF. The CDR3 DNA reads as TGTGCCAGCACCCAGAGGGGACAGGGGTCCACTGAAGCTTTCTTT.

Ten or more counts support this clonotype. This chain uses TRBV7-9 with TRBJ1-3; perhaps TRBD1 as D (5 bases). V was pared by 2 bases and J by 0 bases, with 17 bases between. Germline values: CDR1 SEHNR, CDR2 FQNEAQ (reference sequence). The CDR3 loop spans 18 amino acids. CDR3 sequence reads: CASSLQGWRYSSGNTIYF. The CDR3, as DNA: TGTGCCAGCAGCTTACAGGGTTGGAGATACAGCTCTGGAAACACCATATATTTT.

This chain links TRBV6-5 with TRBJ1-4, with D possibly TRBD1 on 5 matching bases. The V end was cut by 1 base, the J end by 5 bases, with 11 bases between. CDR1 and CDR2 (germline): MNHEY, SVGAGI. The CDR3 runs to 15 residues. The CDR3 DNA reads TGTGCCAGCAGTTACTTCTTTCAGGGAAATGAAAAACTGTTTTTT. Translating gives CASSYFFQGNEKLFF.

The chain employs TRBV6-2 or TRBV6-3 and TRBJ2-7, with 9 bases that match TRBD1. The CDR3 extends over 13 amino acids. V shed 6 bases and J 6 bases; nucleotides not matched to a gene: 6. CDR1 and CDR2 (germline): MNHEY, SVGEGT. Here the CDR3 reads CASRQDRGLEQYF. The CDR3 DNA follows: TGTGCCAGCAGACAGGACAGGGGACTCGAGCAGTACTTC.

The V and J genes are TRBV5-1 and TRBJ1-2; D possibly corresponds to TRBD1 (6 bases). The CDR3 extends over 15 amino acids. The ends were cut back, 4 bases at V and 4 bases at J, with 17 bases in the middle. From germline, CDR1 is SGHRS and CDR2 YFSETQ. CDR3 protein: CASSHRTGYFYGYTF. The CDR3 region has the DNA TGCGCCAGCAGCCATCGCACAGGGTATTTCTATGGCTACACCTTC.

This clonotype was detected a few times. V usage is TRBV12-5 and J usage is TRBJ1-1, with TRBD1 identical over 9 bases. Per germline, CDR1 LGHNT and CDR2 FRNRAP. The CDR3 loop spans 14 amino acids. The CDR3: CTSSTGQGNTEAFF. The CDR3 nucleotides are TGTACCAGCAGCACGGGACAGGGGAACACTGAAGCTTTCTTT.

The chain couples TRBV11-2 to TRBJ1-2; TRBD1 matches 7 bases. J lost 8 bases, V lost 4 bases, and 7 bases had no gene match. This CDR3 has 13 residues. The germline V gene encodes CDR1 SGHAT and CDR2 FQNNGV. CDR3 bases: TGTGCCAGCAGCTCTACAGGGGACGACGGCTACACCTTC. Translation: CASSSTGDDGYTF.

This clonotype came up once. The CDR3 loop is CATRGRDRVESEAFF. The CDR3 DNA sequence: TGTGCCACCCGGGGGCGGGACAGGGTAGAATCTGAAGCTTTCTTT. The chain uses TRBV10-3 and TRBJ1-1; 9 nucleotides align to TRBD1. The CDR3 has 15 amino acids. Trimming took 10 bases from V and 6 from J; bases not matched to a gene: 15. Germline CDR1 reads ENHRY; CDR2 reads SYGVKD.

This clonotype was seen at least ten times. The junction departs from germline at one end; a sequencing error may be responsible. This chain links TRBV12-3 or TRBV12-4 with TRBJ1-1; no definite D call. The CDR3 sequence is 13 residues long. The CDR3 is CASSLAGNTEAFF. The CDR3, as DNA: TGTGCCAGCAGCTTAGCTGGGAACACTGAAGCTTTCTTT.

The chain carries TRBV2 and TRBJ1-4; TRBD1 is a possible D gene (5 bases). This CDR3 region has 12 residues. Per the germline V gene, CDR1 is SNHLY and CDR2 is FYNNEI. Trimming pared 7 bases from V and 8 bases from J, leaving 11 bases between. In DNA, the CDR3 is TGTGCCAGCATCCCAGGGTCCGAAAAACTGTTTTTT. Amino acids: CASIPGSEKLFF.

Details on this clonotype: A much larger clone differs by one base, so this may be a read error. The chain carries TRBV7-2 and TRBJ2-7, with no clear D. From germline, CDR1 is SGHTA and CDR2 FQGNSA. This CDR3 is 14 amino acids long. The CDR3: CASSFRRNSYERYF. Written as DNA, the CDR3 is TGTGCCAGCAGCTTTAGACGGAACTCCTACGAGCGGTACTTC.

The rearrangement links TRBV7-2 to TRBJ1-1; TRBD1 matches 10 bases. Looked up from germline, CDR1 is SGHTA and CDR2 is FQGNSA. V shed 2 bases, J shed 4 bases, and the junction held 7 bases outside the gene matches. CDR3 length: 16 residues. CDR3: CASSLLWDRGGTEAFF. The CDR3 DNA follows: TGTGCCAGCAGCTTATTGTGGGACAGGGGCGGCACTGAAGCTTTCTTT.

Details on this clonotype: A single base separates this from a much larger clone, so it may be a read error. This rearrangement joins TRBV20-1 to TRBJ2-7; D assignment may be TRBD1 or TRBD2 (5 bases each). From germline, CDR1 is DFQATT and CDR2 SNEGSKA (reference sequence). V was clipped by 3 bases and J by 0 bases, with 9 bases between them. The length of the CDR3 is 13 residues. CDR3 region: CSASGATSYEQYF. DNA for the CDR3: TGCAGTGCTAGCGGGGCCACCTCCTACGAGCAGTACTTC.